A single sample is the source of the 31 T cell receptor beta chains below, sequenced in a study of cytomegalovirus exposure and HLA in healthy donors. The PCR used 60 Vbeta and 13 Jbeta primers. The table came from immunoSEQ multiplex PCR; TCRdb's copy has only in-frame clones and leaves some out. The data contain about 230,000 clones, about 80% of them seen just once; the ten biggest clones take up less than 3.5%. Sequences were obtained from PBMCs. These TCRs come from a woman aged 55-70 years in good health and CMV-seropositive.

The chain recombines TRBV6-6 with TRBJ2-5; 7 positions agree with TRBD2. The germline gives CDR1 MNHNY, CDR2 SVGAGI (reference sequence). V lost 2 bases to trimming and J lost 5 bases; unmatched junction nucleotides: 2. This CDR3 has 13 residues. The CDR3: CASSYRGGETQYF. CDR3 in DNA: TGTGCCAGCAGTTACAGGGGAGGGGAGACCCAGTACTTC.

This clone was detected a few times. The chain joins TRBV5-1 to TRBJ2-3; TRBD2 aligns across 13 bases. V shed 4 bases and J 2 bases; nucleotides not matched to a gene: 7. The CDR3 contains 17 residues. Per germline, CDR1 SGHRS and CDR2 YFSETQ. CDR3 nucleotide sequence: TGCGCCAGCAGCCCCCGACTAGCGGGGGGTTACACAGATACGCAGTATTTT. It specifies CASSPRLAGGYTDTQYF.

The V gene is TRBV28, the J gene TRBJ1-6; D not resolved. Germline V gene lookup returns CDR1 MDHEN and CDR2 SYDVKM. There are 12 residues in the CDR3. V lost 7 bases, J lost 14 bases, and 15 bases lay in between. CDR3 coding DNA: TGTGCCAGCAATGTCCAGCGGTCGGCCCTCCACTTT. It specifies CASNVQRSALHF. Filled out from reference TRBV28 and TRBJ1-6, the complete variable domain reads DVKVTQSSRYLVKRTGEKVFLECVQDMDHENMFWYRQDPGLGLRLIYFSYDVKMKEKGDIPEGYSVSREKKERFSLILESASTNQTSMYLCASNVQRSALHFGNGTRLTVT.

The chain uses TRBV30 and TRBJ1-5; TRBD1 aligns across 7 bases. V gave up 2 bases and J gave up 9 bases; unmatched junction bases: 7. Looked up from germline, CDR1 is GTSNPN and CDR2 is SVGIG (reference sequence). The length of the CDR3 is 13 residues. CDR3 DNA: TGTGCCTGGAGTCGGGACAGCCGGACGCCCCAGCATTTT. Translating gives CAWSRDSRTPQHF. The variable domain in full, completed from reference TRBV30 and TRBJ1-5, reads SQTIHQWPATLVQPVGSPLSLECTVEGTSNPNLYWYRQAAGRGLQLLFYSVGIGQISSEVPQNLSASRPQDRQFILSSKKLLLSDSGFYLCAWSRDSRTPQHFGDGTRLSIL.

The rearrangement joins TRBV11-2 to TRBJ1-2; D gene uncertain. The CDR3 runs to 13 residues. Germline CDR1 SGHAT, CDR2 FQNNGV. With 5 bases removed from V and 4 bases from J, the gap between germline ends came to 11 bases. CDR3 sequence: CASSTSGFYGYTF. For the CDR3, the DNA is TGTGCCAGCAGCACGTCCGGGTTCTATGGCTACACCTTC.

V is TRBV9 and J is TRBJ2-3, with D perhaps matching TRBD2 (5 bases). The CDR3 has 14 residues. V was trimmed by 3 bases and J by 7 bases, leaving 15 bases between them. Per germline, CDR1 SGDLS and CDR2 YYNGEE. The DNA for the CDR3 is TGTGCCAGCAGCGATCCCAGCGGCGCTAATACGCAGTATTTT. Amino acids: CASSDPSGANTQYF.

The chain combines TRBV5-1 with TRBJ2-1, with TRBD1 as a possible D gene (5 bases). This CDR3 has 12 amino acids. Germline CDR1 SGHRS, CDR2 YFSETQ. The V and J ends lost 1 base and 8 bases respectively, with 7 bases between them. In DNA, the CDR3 is TGCGCCAGCAGCTTGAGGGGTTATGAGCAGTTCTTC. It yields the protein CASSLRGYEQFF.

The V call is TRBV30, the J call TRBJ1-5; the D gene is possibly TRBD1 (6 bases). CDR3 length: 13 amino acids. Germline V lookup: CDR1 GTSNPN, CDR2 SVGIG (reference sequence). The V and J ends lost 6 bases and 4 bases respectively, with 13 bases between them. As DNA, the CDR3 is TGTGCCTGCGGACAGTCAGGGAATCAGCCCCAGCATTTT. Amino acids: CACGQSGNQPQHF.

The chain joins TRBV2 to TRBJ1-1, with a tentative D call TRBD1 (5 bases). Deletions cut 6 bases from V and 3 bases from J, with 14 bases between. The CDR3 spans 14 residues. Germline CDR1 is SNHLY and CDR2 is FYNNEI. This CDR3 reads CASRIQGADTEAFF. CDR3 in DNA: TGTGCCAGCAGGATTCAGGGTGCAGACACTGAAGCTTTCTTT. Full variable domain (rest looked up from reference TRBV2 and TRBJ1-1): EPEVTQTPSHQVTQMGQEVILRCVPISNHLYFYWYRQILGQKVEFLVSFYNNEISEKSEIFDDQFSVERPDGSNFTLKIRSTKLEDSAMYFCASRIQGADTEAFFGQGTRLTVV.

The CDR3 coding sequence is TGTGCCAGCAGTGACGGGGGGGCTGAAGCTTTCTTT. This codes for CASSDGGAEAFF. V gene TRBV6-4 combines with J gene TRBJ1-1, with D possibly matching TRBD1 (5 bases). From germline, CDR1 is MRHNA and CDR2 SNTAGT. The CDR3 spans 12 residues. The germline V and J ends were trimmed by 2 bases and 6 bases, with 7 bases remaining between them.

This chain joins TRBV29-1 and TRBJ1-1, with 10 bases lining up with TRBD1. The trim removed 6 bases at V and 2 bases at J, leaving 6 bases unmatched. The CDR3 loop spans 14 amino acids. The germline gives CDR1 SQVTM, CDR2 ANQGSEA. CDR3 DNA: TGCAGCGTCCGGACAGGGGGGCTTAACACTGAAGCTTTCTTT. This encodes CSVRTGGLNTEAFF.

This sequence joins TRBV5-1 and TRBJ2-7; maybe TRBD1 (5 bases). This CDR3 is built from 15 residues. V was pared by 2 bases and J by 1 base, with 13 bases between. Germline assignment: CDR1 SGHRS and CDR2 YFSETQ. CDR3: CASSLSNQGSYEQYF. The CDR3 DNA sequence: TGCGCCAGCAGCTTATCTAACCAGGGTTCCTACGAGCAGTACTTC.

This chain links TRBV5-1 with TRBJ2-1; D is unresolved. Trimming removed 0 bases at V and 1 base at J, with 8 bases between. Germline CDR1 reads SGHRS; CDR2 reads YFSETQ. The CDR3 has 15 amino acids. CDR3 protein: CASSLESGSYNEQFF. The CDR3 bases are TGCGCCAGCAGCTTGGAATCCGGGTCCTACAATGAGCAGTTCTTC.

This sequence joins TRBV23-1 and TRBJ2-7, with D maybe TRBD1 (6 bases). TRBV23-1 is labeled an ORF, and its function is uncertain. The CDR3 loop spans 15 amino acids. With 2 bases removed from V and 1 base from J, the gap between germline ends came to 12 bases. The CDR3 protein is CASSQVGDTSYEQYF. The CDR3 coding sequence is TGCGCCAGCAGTCAAGTAGGGGACACTTCCTACGAGCAGTACTTC.

CDR3 sequence reads: CASSYALRGTEAFF. In DNA form, the CDR3 reads TGTGCCAGCAGTTACGCACTTCGGGGAACTGAAGCTTTCTTT. This chain connects TRBV6-5 to TRBJ1-1, with D uncertain. V was cut by 2 bases and J by 5 bases, with 12 bases left in between. Germline CDR1 is MNHEY and CDR2 is SVGAGI. CDR3 length: 14 residues.

The V gene is TRBV21-1, the J gene TRBJ2-5; the D segment call TRBD2 is taken from the table without a DNA check. TRBV21-1 is flagged as a pseudogene. This CDR3 spans 14 amino acids. The CDR3 sequence: CASSVIASQETQYF. CDR3 sequence (DNA): TGTGCCAGCAGCGTTATCGCGAGCCAAGAGACCCAGTACTTC.

The chain joins TRBV19 to TRBJ1-4, with 8 bases matching TRBD1. J gave up 8 bases and V 3 bases, and 8 bases lay outside the gene matches. The V gene's germline CDR1 is LNHDA and CDR2 SQIVND (reference sequence). The CDR3 runs 15 residues. CDR3 nucleotide sequence: TGTGCCAGTAGTATTAACGGACAGGGAAGCGAAAAACTGTTTTTT. Amino acid sequence: CASSINGQGSEKLFF.

This rearrangement joins TRBV14 to TRBJ2-7, with 7 bases that match TRBD2. The V gene's germline CDR1 is SGHDN and CDR2 FVKESK. The trim removed 1 base at V and 3 bases at J, leaving 6 bases unmatched. This CDR3 is 15 amino acids long. The CDR3: CASSQGLAVIYEQYF. The CDR3 coding sequence is TGTGCCAGCAGCCAAGGTCTAGCGGTGATCTACGAGCAGTACTTC.

This chain connects TRBV7-8 to TRBJ2-3; tentative D call: TRBD2 (6 bases). Germline V CDR1 and CDR2: SGHVS, FQNEAQ. V was clipped by 5 bases and J by 2 bases, with 11 bases between them. This CDR3 contains 14 residues. The CDR3 bases are TGTGCCAGCAGCACATGGGGGGACACAGATACGCAGTATTTT. Translating it yields CASSTWGDTDTQYF.

The genes are TRBV4-1 and TRBJ1-2, with D tentatively TRBD1 (5 bases). V lost 3 bases to trimming and J lost 0 bases, with 11 bases between them. This CDR3 region has 15 residues. Per germline, CDR1 MGHRA and CDR2 YSYEKL. For the CDR3, the DNA is TGCGCCAGCAGCCACGCCGGGACTTCTAACTATGGCTACACCTTC. It specifies CASSHAGTSNYGYTF.

The V and J genes are TRBV7-2 and TRBJ1-2; D unresolved. This CDR3 comprises 14 residues. Trimming removed 3 bases from V and 0 bases from J, with 8 bases in between. The germline V gene has CDR1 SGHTA and CDR2 FQGNSA. CDR3 nucleotides: TGTGCCAGCAGCTTCCCCCTAACTAACTATGGCTACACCTTC. It yields the protein CASSFPLTNYGYTF. The full variable domain, with the rest looked up from reference TRBV7-2 and TRBJ1-2, is GAGVSQSPSNKVTEKGKDVELRCDPISGHTALYWYRQSLGQGLEFLIYFQGNSAPDKSGLPSDRFSAERTGGSVSTLTIQRTQQEDSAVYLCASSFPLTNYGYTFGSGTRLTVV.

J is TRBJ1-1 and V is TRBV6-1; TRBD1 is a possible D gene (5 bases). Trimming pared 6 bases from V and 0 bases from J, leaving 14 bases between. Germline V gives CDR1 MNHNS, CDR2 SASEGT. The CDR3 sequence is 15 residues long. In DNA form, the CDR3 reads TGTGCCAGCAGCCGCCAAGACAGAATGAACACTGAAGCTTTCTTT. Translating gives CASSRQDRMNTEAFF.

The rearrangement links TRBV18 to TRBJ1-1, with 7 bases that match TRBD1. Germline CDR1 reads KGHSH; CDR2 reads LQKENI. The CDR3 spans 15 residues. V was clipped by 3 bases and J by 1 base; unmatched bases: 5. CDR3 DNA: TGTGCCAGCTCACCGGCGGGACAGCCGAACACTGAAGCTTTCTTT. Protein: CASSPAGQPNTEAFF.

In nucleotides, the CDR3 is TGTGCCAGCAGTTTGGGACAGGGGGTCCAAGAGACCCAGTACTTC. It codes for CASSLGQGVQETQYF. J is TRBJ2-5 and V is TRBV27, with TRBD1 matching 11 bases. Losses at the gene ends were 3 bases for V and 1 base for J; bases not matched to a gene: 1. Germline assignment: CDR1 MNHEY and CDR2 SMNVEV (reference sequence). The CDR3 contains 15 residues.

The chain links TRBV6-5 to TRBJ1-4, with 7 bases that match TRBD1. Germline V gene sequence: CDR1 MNHEY, CDR2 SVGAGI. CDR3 length equals 13 residues. The V segment lost 7 bases and the J segment 7 bases; nucleotides outside the gene matches: 6. CDR3 residues: CASTIYRGEKLFF. Written as DNA, the CDR3 is TGTGCCAGCACCATATACAGGGGTGAAAAACTGTTTTTT.

This sequence joins TRBV7-9 and TRBJ1-2, with TRBD1 identical over 8 bases. V gave up 2 bases and J gave up 1 base; unmatched junction bases: 6. The CDR3 length is 16 residues. Germline CDR1 is SEHNR and CDR2 is FQNEAQ (reference sequence). This CDR3 is CASSLSWTGYNYGYTF. In DNA, the CDR3 is TGTGCCAGCAGCTTATCCTGGACAGGGTATAACTATGGCTACACCTTC.

This clone was seen a single time. The V and J genes are TRBV7-2 and TRBJ1-4; 9 positions agree with TRBD1. Losses at the gene ends were 2 bases for V and 6 bases for J; bases not matched to a gene: 7. The CDR3 runs 16 residues. Germline V lookup: CDR1 SGHTA, CDR2 FQGNSA. CDR3: CASSLLGQGLYEKLFF. CDR3 in DNA: TGTGCCAGCAGCTTACTGGGACAGGGTCTTTATGAAAAACTGTTTTTT.

The chain is built from TRBV21-1 and TRBJ1-3; the D call in the table, TRBD1, was not verified against the DNA. TRBV21-1 is assigned pseudogene status. The CDR3 totals 16 residues. CDR3 sequence: CASSANRGLSGNTIYF. The CDR3 DNA is TGTGCCAGCAGTGCTAACAGGGGTCTCTCTGGAAACACCATATATTTT.

This clone was counted a few times. This chain links TRBV11-2 with TRBJ1-3; D ambiguous. CDR3 size: 16 residues. Trimming left V 5 bases short and J 2 bases short, with 16 bases between. CDR1 and CDR2 from the germline V gene are SGHAT and FQNNGV. This CDR3 reads CASSPARGSTGNTIYF. The CDR3 DNA reads TGTGCCAGCAGCCCAGCCCGGGGTTCAACTGGAAACACCATATATTTT.

The chain recombines TRBV9 with TRBJ1-4; D is undetermined. V gave up 3 bases and J gave up 4 bases, with 10 bases separating them. The CDR3 runs 14 residues. The germline CDR1 and CDR2 sequences are SGDLS and YYNGEE. The CDR3 DNA is TGTGCCAGCAGCGACGGGAGTTTTAATGAAAAACTGTTTTTT. As protein: CASSDGSFNEKLFF.

This clone was counted between two and nine times. V is TRBV19 and J is TRBJ1-4; TRBD1 matches 7 bases. Germline lookup yields CDR1 LNHDA and CDR2 SQIVND (reference sequence). The CDR3 has 14 amino acids. V lost 5 bases, J lost 8 bases, and 8 bases stayed unmatched. CDR3 DNA sequence: TGTGCCAGTAGTCTCGGACAGGTGCGAGAAAAACTGTTTTTT. Its translation is CASSLGQVREKLFF.